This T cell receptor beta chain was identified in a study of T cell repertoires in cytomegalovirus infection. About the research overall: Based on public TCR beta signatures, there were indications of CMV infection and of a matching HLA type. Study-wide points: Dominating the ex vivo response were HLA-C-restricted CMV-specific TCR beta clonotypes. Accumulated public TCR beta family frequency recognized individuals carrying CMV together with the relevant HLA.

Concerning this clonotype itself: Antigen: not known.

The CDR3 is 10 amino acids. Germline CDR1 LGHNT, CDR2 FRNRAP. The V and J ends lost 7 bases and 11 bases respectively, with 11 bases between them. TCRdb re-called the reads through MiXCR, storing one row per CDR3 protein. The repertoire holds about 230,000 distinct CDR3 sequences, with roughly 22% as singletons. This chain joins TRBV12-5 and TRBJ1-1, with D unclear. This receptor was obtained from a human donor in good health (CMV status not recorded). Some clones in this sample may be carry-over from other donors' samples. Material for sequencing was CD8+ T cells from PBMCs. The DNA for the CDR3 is TGTGCTAGTGCCCAGGTAGGGGCTTTCTTT. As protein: CASAQVGAFF.